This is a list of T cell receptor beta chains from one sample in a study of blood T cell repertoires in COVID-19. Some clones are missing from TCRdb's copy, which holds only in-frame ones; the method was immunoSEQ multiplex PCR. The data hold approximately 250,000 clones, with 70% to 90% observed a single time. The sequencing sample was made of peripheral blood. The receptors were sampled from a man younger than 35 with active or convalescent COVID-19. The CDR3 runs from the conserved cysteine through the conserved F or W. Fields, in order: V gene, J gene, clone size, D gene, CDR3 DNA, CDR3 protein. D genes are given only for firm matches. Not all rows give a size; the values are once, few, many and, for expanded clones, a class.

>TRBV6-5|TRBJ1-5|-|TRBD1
TGTGCCAGCAGTTACTCGGGACAGGGGAATCAGCCCCAGCATTTT
CASSYSGQGNQPQHF
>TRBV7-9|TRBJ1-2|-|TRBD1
TGTGCCAGCAGCCGATTCCGACAGGGGATCAACTATGGCTACACCTTC
CASSRFRQGINYGYTF
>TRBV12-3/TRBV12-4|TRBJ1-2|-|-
TGTGCCAGTTCCCGACGGGTCTATGGCTACACCTTC
CASSRRVYGYTF
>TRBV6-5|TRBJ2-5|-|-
TGTGCCAGCAGCCGGGGTAACCAAGAGACCCAGTACTTC
CASSRGNQETQYF
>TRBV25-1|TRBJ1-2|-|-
TGTGCCAGCAGCCGAGCGGGGAGCTACTATGGCTACACCTTC
CASSRAGSYYGYTF
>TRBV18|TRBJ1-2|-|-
TGTGCCAGCTCACAAGACCAGGGAAACTATGGCTACACCTTC
CASSQDQGNYGYTF
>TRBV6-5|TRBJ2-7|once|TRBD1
TGTGCCAGCAGTTACTCGACAGGGCGGTACGAGCAGTACTTC
CASSYSTGRYEQYF
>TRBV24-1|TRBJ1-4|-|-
TGTGCCACCAGTGCCGCGGACGGTAGCGCAACTAATGAAAAACTGTTTTTT
CATSAADGSATNEKLFF
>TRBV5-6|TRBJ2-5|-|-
TGTGCCAGCAGTTACCGTTTGAGCTTGACAGGAGAGAGGGAGACCCAGTACTTC
CASSYRLSLTGERETQYF
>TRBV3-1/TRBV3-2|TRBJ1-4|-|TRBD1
TGTGCCAGCAGCCAACGCGGATGGGGGACAGGGGTCGCAACTAATGAAAAACTGTTTTTT
CASSQRGWGTGVATNEKLFF
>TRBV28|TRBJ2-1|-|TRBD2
TGTGCCAGCAGTAAAGGACTAGGCTACAATGAGCAGTTCTTC
CASSKGLGYNEQFF
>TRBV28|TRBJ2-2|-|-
TGTGCCAGCAGTTTGGGGCAGGGCACCGGGGAGCTGTTTTTT
CASSLGQGTGELFF
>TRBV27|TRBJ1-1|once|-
TGTGCCAGCAGGGCGGGGGTGGGCAGAGTGAACACTGAAGCTTTCTTT
CASRAGVGRVNTEAFF
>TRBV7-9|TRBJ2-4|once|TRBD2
TGTGCCAGCAGCCAGGCGGGGGAGAACATTCAGTACTTC
CASSQAGENIQYF
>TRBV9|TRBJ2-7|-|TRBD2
TGTGCCAGCAGCGTAGGCGGGGGAAGGACCTACGAGCAGTACTTC
CASSVGGGRTYEQYF
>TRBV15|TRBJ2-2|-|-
TGTGCCACCAGCAGAGCAGCGGGCAGGGTAAACACCGGGGAGCTGTTTTTT
CATSRAAGRVNTGELFF
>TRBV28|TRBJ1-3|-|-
TGTGCCAGCAGTCCTCCGTCGGGCTCTGGAAACACCATATATTTT
CASSPPSGSGNTIYF
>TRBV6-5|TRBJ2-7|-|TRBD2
TGTGCCAGCAGTTACTCGCTAACTAGCGGGGGCCACGAGCAGTACTTC
CASSYSLTSGGHEQYF
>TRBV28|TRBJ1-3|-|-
TGTGCCAGCAGTTCTACTATTCTCTCGGCTGGAAACACCATATATTTT
CASSSTILSAGNTIYF
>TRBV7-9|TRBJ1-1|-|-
TGTGCCAGCAGCTTAATTAGCGAAGCTTTCTTT
CASSLISEAFF
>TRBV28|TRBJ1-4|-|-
TGTGCCAGCAGCCTCGCGGGTAATGAAAAACTGTTTTTT
CASSLAGNEKLFF
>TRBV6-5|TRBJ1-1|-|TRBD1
TGTGCCAGCGGGGGACAGGGGAGCATGAACACTGAAGCTTTCTTT
CASGGQGSMNTEAFF
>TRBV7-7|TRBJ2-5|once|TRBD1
TGTGCCAGCAGCACGGACAGGCAAGAGACCCAGTACTTC
CASSTDRQETQYF
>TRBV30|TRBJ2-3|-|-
TGTGCCTGGACCGTCGGAGCTTCCTATACGCAGTATTTT
CAWTVGASYTQYF
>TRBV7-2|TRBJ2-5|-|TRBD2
TGTGCCAGCAGCGCAAGTCTAGCGGGAGGGATAGAGACCCAGTACTTC
CASSASLAGGIETQYF
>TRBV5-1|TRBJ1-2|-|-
TGCGCCAGCAGCTTTAGTGAACCTAACTATGGCTACACCTTC
CASSFSEPNYGYTF
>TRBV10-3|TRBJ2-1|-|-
TGTGCCATCAGCAGGGACAATGAGCAGTTCTTC
CAISRDNEQFF
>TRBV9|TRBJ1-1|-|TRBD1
TGTGCCAGCAGCTTTTCCGCCGGGACAGGGGAACCTTTCTTT
CASSFSAGTGEPFF
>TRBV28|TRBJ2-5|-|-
TGTGCCAGCAAGGCAGGGGCTCTGGAGACCCAGTACTTC
CASKAGALETQYF
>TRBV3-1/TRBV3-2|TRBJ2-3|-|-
TGTGCCAGCAGCCACCGGACAGATACGCAGTATTTT
CASSHRTDTQYF
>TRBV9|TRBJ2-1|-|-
TGTGCCAGCAGCGTAGCGCGAAGCGGACCCAGGAACTCCTACAATGAGCAGTTCTTC
CASSVARSGPRNSYNEQFF
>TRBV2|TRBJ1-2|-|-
TGTGCCAGCAACCTAATCTCTAACTATGGCTACACCTTC
CASNLISNYGYTF
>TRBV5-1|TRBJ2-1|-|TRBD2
TGCGCCAGCAGCTTTGGGACCCCGGGGGGCAATGAGCAGTTCTTC
CASSFGTPGGNEQFF
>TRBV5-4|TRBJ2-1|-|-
TGTGCCAGCAGTGCGACCGGAGGCTTCCGCTCCTACAATGAGCAGTTCTTC
CASSATGGFRSYNEQFF
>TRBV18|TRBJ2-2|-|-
TGTGCCAGCTCAGCAACCGGGGACACCGGGGAGCTGTTTTTT
CASSATGDTGELFF
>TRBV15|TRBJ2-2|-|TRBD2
TGTGCCACCAGCTGGGAGACTAGCGGGGGGAGGCCCGGGGAGCTGTTTTTT
CATSWETSGGRPGELFF
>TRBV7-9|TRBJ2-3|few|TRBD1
TGTGCCAGCAGCTGGGGACAGGGGGCCGCAGATACGCAGTATTTT
CASSWGQGAADTQYF
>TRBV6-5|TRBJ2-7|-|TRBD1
TGTGCCCTACTTGCAGGGGGCGGATACGAGCAGTACTTC
CALLAGGGYEQYF
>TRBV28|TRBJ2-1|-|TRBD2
TGTGCCAGCAGTTTACTTGGTGCGGGGGGGCAGATTAATGAGCAGTTCTTC
CASSLLGAGGQINEQFF
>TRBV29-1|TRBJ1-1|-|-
TGCAGCGTTGAGGAGGGCACGAACACTGAAGCTTTCTTT
CSVEEGTNTEAFF
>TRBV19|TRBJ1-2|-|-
TGTGCCAGTAGCCCCCGGGGGAGCGGCTACACCTTC
CASSPRGSGYTF
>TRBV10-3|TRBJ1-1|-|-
TGTGCCATCAGTGCCCAACAGGGTTGGAACACTGAAGCTTTCTTT
CAISAQQGWNTEAFF